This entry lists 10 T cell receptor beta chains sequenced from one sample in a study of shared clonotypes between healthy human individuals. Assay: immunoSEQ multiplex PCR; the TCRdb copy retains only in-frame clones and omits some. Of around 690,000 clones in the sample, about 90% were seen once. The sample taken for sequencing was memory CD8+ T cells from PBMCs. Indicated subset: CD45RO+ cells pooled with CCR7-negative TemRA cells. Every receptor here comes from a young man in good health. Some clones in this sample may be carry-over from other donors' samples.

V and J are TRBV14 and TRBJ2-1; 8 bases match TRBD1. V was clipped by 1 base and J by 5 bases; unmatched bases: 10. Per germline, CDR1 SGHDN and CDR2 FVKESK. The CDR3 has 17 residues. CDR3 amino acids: CASSQVAGGSLNNEQFF. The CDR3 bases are TGTGCCAGCAGCCAAGTTGCAGGGGGCTCGTTAAACAATGAGCAGTTCTTC.

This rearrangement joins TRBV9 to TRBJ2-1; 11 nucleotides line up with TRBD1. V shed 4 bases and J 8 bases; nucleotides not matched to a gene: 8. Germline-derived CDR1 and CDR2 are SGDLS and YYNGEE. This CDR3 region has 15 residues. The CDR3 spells CASSPPDRGLDEQFF. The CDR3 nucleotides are TGTGCCAGCAGCCCTCCGGACAGGGGGCTAGATGAGCAGTTCTTC.

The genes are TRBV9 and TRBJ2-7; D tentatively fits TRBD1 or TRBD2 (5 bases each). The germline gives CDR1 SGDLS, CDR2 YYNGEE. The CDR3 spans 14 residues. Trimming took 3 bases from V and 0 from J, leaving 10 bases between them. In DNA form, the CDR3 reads TGTGCCAGCAGCGAGGGGACCTCCTCCTACGAGCAGTACTTC. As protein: CASSEGTSSYEQYF.

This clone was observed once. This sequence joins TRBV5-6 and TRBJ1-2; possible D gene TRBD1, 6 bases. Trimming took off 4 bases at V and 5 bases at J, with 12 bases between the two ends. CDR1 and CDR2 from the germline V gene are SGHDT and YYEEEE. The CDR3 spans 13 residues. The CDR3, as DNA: TGTGCCAGCAGCACAGGGTTGGCATATGGCTACACCTTC. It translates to CASSTGLAYGYTF.

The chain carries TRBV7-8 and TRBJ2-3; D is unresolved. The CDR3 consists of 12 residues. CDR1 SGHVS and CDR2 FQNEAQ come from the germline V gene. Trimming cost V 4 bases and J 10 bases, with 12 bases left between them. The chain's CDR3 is CASSSLFKAQYF. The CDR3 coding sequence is TGTGCCAGCAGCTCTTTATTTAAGGCGCAGTATTTT.

The CDR3 bases are TGTGCCAGTAGTATAGATCTCCAGGGCACCTTGGTTACTGAAGCTTTCTTT. Amino acid sequence: CASSIDLQGTLVTEAFF. The chain is built from TRBV19 and TRBJ1-1; D perhaps matches TRBD1 (5 bases). CDR3 length equals 17 residues. Trimming removed 0 bases at V and 5 bases at J, with 19 bases between. Germline assignment: CDR1 LNHDA and CDR2 SQIVND (reference sequence).

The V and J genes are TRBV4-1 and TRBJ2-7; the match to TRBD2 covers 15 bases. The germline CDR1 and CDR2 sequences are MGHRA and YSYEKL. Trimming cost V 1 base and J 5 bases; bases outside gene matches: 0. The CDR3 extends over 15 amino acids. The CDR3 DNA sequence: TGCGCCAGCAGCCAAGGGACTAGCGGGAGGGACGAGCAGTACTTC. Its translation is CASSQGTSGRDEQYF.

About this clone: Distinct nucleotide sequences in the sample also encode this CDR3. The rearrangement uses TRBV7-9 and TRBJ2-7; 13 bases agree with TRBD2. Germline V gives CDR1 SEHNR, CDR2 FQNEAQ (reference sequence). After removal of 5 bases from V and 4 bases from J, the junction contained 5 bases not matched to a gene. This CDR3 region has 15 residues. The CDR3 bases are TGTGCCAGCAGCCCGAGGACTAGCGGGAGTTACGAGCAGTACTTC. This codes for CASSPRTSGSYEQYF. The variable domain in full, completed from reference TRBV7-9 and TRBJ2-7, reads DTGVSQNPRHKITKRGQNVTFRCDPISEHNRLYWYRQTLGQGPEFLTYFQNEAQLEKSRLLSDRFSAERPKGSFSTLEIQRTEQGDSAMYLCASSPRTSGSYEQYFGPGTRLTVT.

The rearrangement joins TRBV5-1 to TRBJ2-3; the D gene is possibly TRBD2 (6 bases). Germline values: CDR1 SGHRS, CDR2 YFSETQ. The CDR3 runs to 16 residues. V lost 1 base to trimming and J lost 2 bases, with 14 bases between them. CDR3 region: CASSLLGTSSTDTQYF. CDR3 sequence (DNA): TGCGCCAGCAGCTTGTTAGGGACTTCTTCCACAGATACGCAGTATTTT.

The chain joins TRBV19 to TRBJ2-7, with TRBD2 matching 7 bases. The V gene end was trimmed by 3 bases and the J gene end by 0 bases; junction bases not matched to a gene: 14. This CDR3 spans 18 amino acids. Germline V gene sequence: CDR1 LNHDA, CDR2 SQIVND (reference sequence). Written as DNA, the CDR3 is TGTGCCAGTAGTATTTTGTGGACTAGGAAGAGGAGCTCCTACGAGCAGTACTTC. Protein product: CASSILWTRKRSSYEQYF.